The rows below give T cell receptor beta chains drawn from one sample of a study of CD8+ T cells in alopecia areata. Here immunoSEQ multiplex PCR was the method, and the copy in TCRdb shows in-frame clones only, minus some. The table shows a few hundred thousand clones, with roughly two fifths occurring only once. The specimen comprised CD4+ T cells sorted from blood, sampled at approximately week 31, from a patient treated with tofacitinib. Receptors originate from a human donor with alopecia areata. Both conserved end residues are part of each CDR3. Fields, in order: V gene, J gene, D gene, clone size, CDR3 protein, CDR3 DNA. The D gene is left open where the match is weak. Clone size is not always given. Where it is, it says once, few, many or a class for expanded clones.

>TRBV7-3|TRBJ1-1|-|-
CASSVSTSTEAFF
TGTGCCAGCAGCGTCAGCACGTCCACTGAAGCTTTCTTT
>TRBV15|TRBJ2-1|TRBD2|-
CATSKPGLASNEQFF
TGTGCCACCAGCAAGCCGGGACTAGCAAGCAATGAGCAGTTCTTC
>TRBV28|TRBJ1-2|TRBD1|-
CASSFPQSSDRGDGYTF
TGTGCCAGCAGTTTCCCCCAATCCTCTGACAGGGGAGATGGCTACACCTTC
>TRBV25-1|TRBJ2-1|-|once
CASSESNRPYNEQFF
TGTGCCAGCAGTGAATCGAACAGACCTTACAATGAGCAGTTCTTC
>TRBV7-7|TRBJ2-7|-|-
CASSFGRGYEQYF
TGTGCTAGCAGCTTCGGCAGGGGCTACGAGCAGTACTTC
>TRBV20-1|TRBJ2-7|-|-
CSARDSYEQYF
TGCAGTGCTAGAGATAGCTACGAGCAGTACTTC
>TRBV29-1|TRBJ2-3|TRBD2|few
CSVTTPTSGRAIADTQYF
TGCAGCGTCACCACCCCGACTAGCGGGAGGGCCATAGCAGATACGCAGTATTTT
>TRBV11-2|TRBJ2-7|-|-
CASSLEVIVAEQYF
TGTGCCAGCAGCTTAGAGGTAATCGTCGCCGAGCAGTACTTC
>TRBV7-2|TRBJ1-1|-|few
CASSRGQRNTEAFF
TGTGCCAGCAGCAGAGGACAGAGAAACACTGAAGCTTTCTTT
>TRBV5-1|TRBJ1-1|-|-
CASSLVAGARTEAFF
TGCGCCAGCAGTCTGGTGGCAGGGGCGAGGACTGAAGCTTTCTTT
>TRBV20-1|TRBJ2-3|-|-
CSAEPRDTQYF
TGCAGTGCTGAACCAAGGGATACGCAGTATTTT
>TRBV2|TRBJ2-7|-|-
CASMEQIEQYF
TGTGCCAGCATGGAGCAGATCGAGCAGTACTTC
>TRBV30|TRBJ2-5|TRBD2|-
CAWSVVRTSGSQETQYF
TGTGCCTGGAGTGTAGTAAGGACTAGCGGGAGTCAAGAGACCCAGTACTTC
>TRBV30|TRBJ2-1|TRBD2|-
CAWSAGLAGYNEQFF
TGTGCCTGGAGTGCCGGTCTAGCGGGCTACAATGAGCAGTTCTTC
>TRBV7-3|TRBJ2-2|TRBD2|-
CASSPTSGRLGGELFF
TGTGCCAGCAGCCCGACTAGCGGGAGGTTGGGCGGGGAGCTGTTTTTT
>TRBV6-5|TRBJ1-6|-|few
CASSGGSNSPLHF
TGTGCCAGCTCCGGGGGAAGTAATTCACCCCTCCACTTT
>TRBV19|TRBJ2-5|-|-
CASSTRDTIETQYF
TGTGCCAGTAGTACCCGGGACACCATCGAGACCCAGTACTTC
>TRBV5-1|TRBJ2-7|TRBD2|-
CASSFSGSSPVEQYF
TGCGCCAGCAGCTTTAGCGGGAGTTCACCGGTCGAGCAGTACTTC
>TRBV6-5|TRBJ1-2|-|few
CASTTGGGHYGYTF
TGTGCCAGCACCACCGGGGGTGGGCACTATGGCTACACCTTC
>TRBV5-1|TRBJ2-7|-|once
CASSRQDRGEQYF
TGCGCCAGCAGCCGACAGGACAGAGGGGAGCAGTACTTC
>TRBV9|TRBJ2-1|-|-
CASSVGHNEQFF
TGTGCCAGCAGCGTAGGTCACAATGAGCAGTTCTTC
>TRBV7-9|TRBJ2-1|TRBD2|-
CASSLGTSGVYNEQFF
TGTGCCAGCAGCTTAGGGACTAGCGGGGTCTACAATGAGCAGTTCTTC
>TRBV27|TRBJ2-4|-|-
CASGPGRPSNIQYF
TGTGCCAGCGGCCCGGGACGGCCGAGCAACATTCAGTACTTC
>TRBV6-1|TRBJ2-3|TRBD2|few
CASSGGTSGRPKTDTQYF
TGTGCCAGCAGTGGGGGGACTAGCGGGAGGCCCAAGACGGATACGCAGTATTTT
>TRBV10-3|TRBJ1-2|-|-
CAISELWAGDGGYTF
TGTGCCATCAGTGAGCTGTGGGCAGGGGATGGCGGCTACACCTTC
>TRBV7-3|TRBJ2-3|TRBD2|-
CASSSGTSASSNTQYF
TGTGCCAGCAGCTCTGGGACTAGCGCCTCATCAAATACGCAGTATTTT
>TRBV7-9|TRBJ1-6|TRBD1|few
CATPTGSANSPLHF
TGTGCCACCCCGACAGGGTCGGCTAATTCACCCCTCCACTTT
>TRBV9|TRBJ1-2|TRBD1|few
CASSAGQGTYLNYGYTF
TGTGCCAGCAGCGCGGGACAGGGGACCTACCTGAACTATGGCTACACCTTC
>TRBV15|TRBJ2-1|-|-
CATSKRGNYNEQFF
TGTGCCACCTCGAAGAGGGGAAACTACAATGAGCAGTTCTTC
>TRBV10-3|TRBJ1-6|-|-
CAISELQGDRAPLHF
TGTGCCATCAGTGAGTTACAGGGAGATAGGGCACCCCTCCACTTT
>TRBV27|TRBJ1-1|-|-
CASSARSGLIGEAFF
TGTGCCAGCAGTGCGAGATCGGGGCTTATTGGTGAAGCTTTCTTT
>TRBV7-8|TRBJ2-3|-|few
CASGLRLVPDTQYF
TGTGCCAGCGGATTGAGACTGGTTCCGGATACGCAGTATTTT
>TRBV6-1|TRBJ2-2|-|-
CASSVSLSDTGELFF
TGTGCCAGCAGTGTTTCCCTTTCAGACACCGGGGAGCTGTTTTTT
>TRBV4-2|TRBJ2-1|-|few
CASSQDFGAVSEQFF
TGTGCCAGCAGCCAAGATTTCGGAGCAGTCTCGGAGCAGTTCTTC
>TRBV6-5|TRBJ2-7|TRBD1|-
CASTDSDRAAYEQYF
TGTGCCAGCACCGATTCGGACAGGGCTGCCTACGAGCAGTACTTC
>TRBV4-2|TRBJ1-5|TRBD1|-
CASSRLGQGDQPQHF
TGTGCCAGCAGCCGCCTCGGACAGGGTGATCAGCCCCAGCATTTT
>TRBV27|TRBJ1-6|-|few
CASSLGGGPLHF
TGTGCCAGCAGTTTAGGAGGGGGACCCCTCCACTTT
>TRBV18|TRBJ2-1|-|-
CASSPGGDQFNEQFF
TGTGCCAGCTCACCAGGAGGGGATCAATTCAATGAGCAGTTCTTC
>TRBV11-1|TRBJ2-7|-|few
CASSNYRTDHEQYF
TGTGCCAGCAGTAACTATAGAACAGACCACGAGCAGTACTTC
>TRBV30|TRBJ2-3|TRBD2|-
CAWSVLAGGPDTQYF
TGTGCCTGGAGTGTACTAGCGGGGGGGCCAGATACGCAGTATTTT
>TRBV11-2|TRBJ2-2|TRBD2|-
CASSSVAGGSGELFF
TGTGCCAGCAGCTCTGTAGCGGGAGGGTCCGGGGAGCTGTTTTTT
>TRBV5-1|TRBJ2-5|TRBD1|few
CASSLAPTGRNKETQYF
TGCGCCAGCAGCTTGGCCCCGACAGGGAGAAATAAAGAGACCCAGTACTTC
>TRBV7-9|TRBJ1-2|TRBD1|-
CASSEGQGRTSGYTF
TGTGCCAGCAGCGAAGGACAGGGAAGGACTAGCGGCTACACCTTC